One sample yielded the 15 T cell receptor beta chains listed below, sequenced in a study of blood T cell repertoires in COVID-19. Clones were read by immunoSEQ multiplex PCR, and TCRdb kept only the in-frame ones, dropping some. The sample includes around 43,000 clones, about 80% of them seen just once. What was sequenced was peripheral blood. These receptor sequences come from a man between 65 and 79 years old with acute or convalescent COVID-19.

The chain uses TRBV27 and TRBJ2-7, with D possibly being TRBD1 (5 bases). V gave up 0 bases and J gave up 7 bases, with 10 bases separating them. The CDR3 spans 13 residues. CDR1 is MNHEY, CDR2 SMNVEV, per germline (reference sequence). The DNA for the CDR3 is TGTGCCAGCAGTTTATCGCAGGGTTCGGAGCAGTACTTC. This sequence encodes CASSLSQGSEQYF.

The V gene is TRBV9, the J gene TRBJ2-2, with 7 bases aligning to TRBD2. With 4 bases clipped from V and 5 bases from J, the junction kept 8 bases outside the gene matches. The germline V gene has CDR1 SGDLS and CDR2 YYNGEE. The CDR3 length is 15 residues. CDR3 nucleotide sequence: TGTGCCAGCAGCCCCGGGGTGGGAGGGACCGGGGAGCTGTTTTTT. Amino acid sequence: CASSPGVGGTGELFF.

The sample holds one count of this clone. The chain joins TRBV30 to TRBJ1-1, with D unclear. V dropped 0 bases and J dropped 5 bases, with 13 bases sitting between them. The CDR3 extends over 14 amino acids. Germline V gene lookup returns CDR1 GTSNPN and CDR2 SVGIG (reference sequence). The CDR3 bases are TGTGCCTGGAGTGTATTTCTCGGGGAGACTGAAGCTTTCTTT. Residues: CAWSVFLGETEAFF.

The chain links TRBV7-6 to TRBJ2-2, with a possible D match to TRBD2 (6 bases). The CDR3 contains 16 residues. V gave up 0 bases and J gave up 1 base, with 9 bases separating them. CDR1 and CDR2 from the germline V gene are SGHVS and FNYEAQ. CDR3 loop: CASSLAVGGNTGELFF. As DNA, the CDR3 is TGTGCCAGCAGCTTAGCGGTCGGGGGGAACACCGGGGAGCTGTTTTTT.

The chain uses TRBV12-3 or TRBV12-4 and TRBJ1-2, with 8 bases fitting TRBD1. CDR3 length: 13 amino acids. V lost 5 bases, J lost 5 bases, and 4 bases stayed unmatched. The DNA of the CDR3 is TGTGCCAGCAGTCCCGACAGGGGTTATGGCTACACCTTC. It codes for CASSPDRGYGYTF.

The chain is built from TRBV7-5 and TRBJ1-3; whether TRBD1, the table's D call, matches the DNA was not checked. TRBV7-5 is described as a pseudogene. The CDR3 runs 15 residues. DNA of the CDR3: TGTGCCAGAAGCTATCTGGGACAACTAGGAAACACCATATATTTT. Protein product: CARSYLGQLGNTIYF.

CDR3 protein: CAICRDRGQKTEAFF. The CDR3 DNA reads as TGTGCCATTTGCCGGGACAGGGGACAGAAAACTGAAGCTTTCTTT. The chain has TRBV6-6 and TRBJ1-1, with TRBD1 identical over 10 bases. V trimming: 10 bases; J trimming: 5 bases; junction bases outside the gene matches: 13. From germline, CDR1 is MNHNY and CDR2 SVGAGI (reference sequence). The CDR3 consists of 15 residues.

CDR3 in amino acids: CASSPVPGQGADYGYTF. CDR3 DNA: TGTGCCAGCAGCCCCGTCCCGGGACAGGGGGCGGACTATGGCTACACCTTC. The chain combines TRBV3-1 (or the pseudogene TRBV3-2) with TRBJ1-2, with TRBD1 matching 12 bases. This CDR3 region has 17 residues. Germline V gives CDR1 LGHDT, CDR2 YNNKEL (reference sequence). The J segment lost 3 bases and the V segment lost 4 bases, leaving 9 bases of the junction unmatched.

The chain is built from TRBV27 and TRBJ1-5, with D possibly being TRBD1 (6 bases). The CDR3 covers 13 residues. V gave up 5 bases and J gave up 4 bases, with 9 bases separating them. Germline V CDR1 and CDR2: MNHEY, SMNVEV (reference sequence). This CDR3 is CASSGQLNQPQHF. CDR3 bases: TGTGCCAGCAGTGGACAGTTGAATCAGCCCCAGCATTTT.

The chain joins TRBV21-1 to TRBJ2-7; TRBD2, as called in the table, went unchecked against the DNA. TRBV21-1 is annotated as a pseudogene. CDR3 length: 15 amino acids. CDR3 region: CASSKGRLSSYEQYF. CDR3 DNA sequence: TGTGCCAGCAGCAAAGGCAGACTAAGCTCCTACGAGCAGTACTTC.

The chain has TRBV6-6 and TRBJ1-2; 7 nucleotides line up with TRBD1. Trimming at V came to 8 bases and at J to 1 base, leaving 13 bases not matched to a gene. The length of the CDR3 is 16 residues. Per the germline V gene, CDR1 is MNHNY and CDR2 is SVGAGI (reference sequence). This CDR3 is CASRPTDRFYNYGYTF. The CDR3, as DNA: TGTGCCAGCCGTCCTACGGACAGGTTTTATAACTATGGCTACACCTTC.

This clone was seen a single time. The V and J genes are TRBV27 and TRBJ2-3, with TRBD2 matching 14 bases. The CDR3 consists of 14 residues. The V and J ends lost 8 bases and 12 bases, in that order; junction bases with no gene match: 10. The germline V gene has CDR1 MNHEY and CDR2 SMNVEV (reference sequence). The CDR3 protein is CASRLAGGLNNQYF. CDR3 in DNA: TGTGCCAGCCGACTAGCGGGGGGGCTTAATAATCAGTATTTT.

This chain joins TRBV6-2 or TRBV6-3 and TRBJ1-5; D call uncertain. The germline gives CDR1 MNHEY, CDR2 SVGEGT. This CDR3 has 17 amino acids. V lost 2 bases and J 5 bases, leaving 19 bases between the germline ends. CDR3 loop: CASSYVEGANIDQPQHF. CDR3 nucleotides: TGTGCCAGCAGTTACGTCGAGGGAGCAAATATCGATCAGCCCCAGCATTTT.

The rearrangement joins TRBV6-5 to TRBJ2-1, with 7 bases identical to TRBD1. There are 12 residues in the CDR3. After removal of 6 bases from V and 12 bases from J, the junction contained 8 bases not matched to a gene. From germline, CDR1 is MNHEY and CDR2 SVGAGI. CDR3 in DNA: TGTGCCAGCAGCTCGACAGGGTTGGTGCAGTTCTTC. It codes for CASSSTGLVQFF.

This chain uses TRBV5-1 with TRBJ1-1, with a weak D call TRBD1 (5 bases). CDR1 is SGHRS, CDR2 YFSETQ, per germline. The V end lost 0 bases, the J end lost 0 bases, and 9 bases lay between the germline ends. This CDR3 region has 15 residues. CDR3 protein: CASSLGSGMNTEAFF. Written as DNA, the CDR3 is TGCGCCAGCAGCTTGGGGTCAGGGATGAACACTGAAGCTTTCTTT.